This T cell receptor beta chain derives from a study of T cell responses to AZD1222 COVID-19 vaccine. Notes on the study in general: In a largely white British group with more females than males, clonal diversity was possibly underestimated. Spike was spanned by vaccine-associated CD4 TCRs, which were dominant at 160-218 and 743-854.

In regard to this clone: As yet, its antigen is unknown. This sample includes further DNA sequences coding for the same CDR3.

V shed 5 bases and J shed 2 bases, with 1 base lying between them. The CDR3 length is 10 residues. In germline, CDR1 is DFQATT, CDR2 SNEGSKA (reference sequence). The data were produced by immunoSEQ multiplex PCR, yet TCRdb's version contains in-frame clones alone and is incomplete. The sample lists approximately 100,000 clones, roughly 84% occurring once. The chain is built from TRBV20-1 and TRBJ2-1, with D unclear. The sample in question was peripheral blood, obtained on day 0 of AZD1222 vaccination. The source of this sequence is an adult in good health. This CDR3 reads CSAAYNEQFF. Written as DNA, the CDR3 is TGCAGTGCTGCCTACAATGAGCAGTTCTTC.